This T cell receptor beta chain was recovered during a study of CD8 T cells in Susac syndrome. Trimming cost V 2 bases and J 7 bases, with 6 bases left between them. This CDR3 spans 11 amino acids. Looked up from germline, CDR1 is MGHRA and CDR2 is YSYEKL. A quantity of roughly 0.5 to 1 ug RNA underwent reverse transcription using random hexamers. TCR beta CDR3 was amplified by immunoSEQ covering 54 Vbeta and 13 Jbeta. TCRdb passed the immunoSEQ multiplex PCR reads through MiXCR, listing each CDR3 protein once. The top ten hold roughly 0.17% of the sample, which has about 150,000 distinct CDR3 sequences, 85% to 95% seen once. TCR beta from blood CD8+ and CD4+ T cells was sequenced.

The chain uses TRBV4-1 and TRBJ2-7; D remains ambiguous. Sequenced material: CD8+ T cells from PBMCs. The source of this sequence is a human donor with Susac syndrome. CDR3 nucleotides: TGCGCCAGCAGCCAAATAGGGGAGCAGTACTTC. Translated, it gives CASSQIGEQYF.